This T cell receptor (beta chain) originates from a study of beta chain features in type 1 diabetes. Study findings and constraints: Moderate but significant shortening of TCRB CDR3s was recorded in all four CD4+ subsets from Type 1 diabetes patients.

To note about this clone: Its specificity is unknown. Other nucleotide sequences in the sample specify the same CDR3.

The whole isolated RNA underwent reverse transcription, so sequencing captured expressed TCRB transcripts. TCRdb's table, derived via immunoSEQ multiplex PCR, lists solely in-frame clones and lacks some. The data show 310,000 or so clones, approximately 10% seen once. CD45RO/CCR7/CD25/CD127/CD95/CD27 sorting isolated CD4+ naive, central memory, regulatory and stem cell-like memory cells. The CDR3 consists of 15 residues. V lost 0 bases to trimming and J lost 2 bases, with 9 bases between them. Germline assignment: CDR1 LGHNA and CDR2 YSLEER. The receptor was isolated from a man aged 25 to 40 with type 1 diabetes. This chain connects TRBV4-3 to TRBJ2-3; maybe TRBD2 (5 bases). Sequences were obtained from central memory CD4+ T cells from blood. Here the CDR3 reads CASSQDEGFTDTQYF. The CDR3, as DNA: TGCGCCAGCAGCCAAGATGAGGGCTTCACAGATACGCAGTATTTT.